The clone carrying this T cell receptor beta chain was counted once. A junction end diverges from the germline sequence, so it may reflect a read error. To make TCR beta libraries, researchers used iRepertoire HTBI primers and Arm-PCR of CDR3 regions. MiXCR, run by TCRdb on the multiplex PCR reads, gives a single entry per CDR3 protein. The sample yields hundreds of thousands of distinct CDR3 sequences, about 16% seen once. The data were obtained in a study of regulatory T cells in long-lasting Graves disease. The time point is: newly diagnosed GD, antithyroid drugs for less than 3 months. Preparation of the TCR library used RNA extracted from PBMCs. This sample also appeared in a second study, on T cells in Graves' hyperthyroidism and ophthalmopathy. Turning to that study: The patients, who ranged from 18 to 65 in age, presented with newly diagnosed hyperthyroidism lasting under 2 months.

The receptor was isolated from a woman aged 35 to 59 with Graves disease. The starting material was peripheral blood mononuclear cells (PBMCs), obtained at new diagnosis, from a patient treated with antithyroid drugs.

The CDR3 spells CASPSYPYSLNNYGHTF. CDR3 nucleotides: TGTGCCAGTCCCTCGTACCCCTACAGCTTGAATAACTATGGCCACACCTTC. This chain joins TRBV19 and TRBJ1-2; D is ambiguous. Germline V gene data show CDR1 as LNHDA and CDR2 as SQIVND (reference sequence). This CDR3 has 17 amino acids.